This is a list of T cell receptor beta chains from one sample in a study of blood T cell repertoires in COVID-19. Assay: immunoSEQ multiplex PCR; the TCRdb copy retains only in-frame clones and omits some. The repertoire has 50,000 or so clones, more than 80% of them found once; the top ten carry around 14%. The sequencing input was peripheral blood. The receptors were sampled from a human donor with active COVID-19. The donor label of this sample is uncertain. CDR3s include the opening cysteine and the closing phenylalanine or tryptophan.

TRBJ2-1 TRBV7-3 CASSLTGQGYNEQFF
TRBJ1-1 TRBV7-2 CASSLDSGVMNTEAFF
TRBJ2-3 TRBV11-2 CASSPSRGRSGPSTDTQYF
TRBJ2-5 TRBV7-3 CASSFSGGDQETQYF
TRBJ1-2 TRBV2 CASSEGQGNYGYTF
TRBJ2-7 TRBV5-1 CASSLGDREDEQYF
TRBJ2-2 TRBV7-9 CASRGSGANTGELFF
TRBJ1-2 TRBV10-2 CASSHGQGARGYGYTF
TRBJ1-1 TRBV19 CASSIDGHNTEAFF
TRBJ1-2 TRBV27 CASSLGAGDYGYTF